Below are 21 T cell receptor beta chains sequenced from a single sample in a study of OX40 agonist ivuxolimab in advanced cancers. The repertoire was sequenced with immunoSEQ multiplex PCR; TCRdb's copy has only in-frame clones and lacks some. The table shows fewer than 70,000 clones, with 90% to 95% occurring only once. The material was CD4+ or CD8+ T cells sorted from blood, obtained in a trial of the OX40 agonist ivuxolimab. These TCRs come from an adult with an advanced solid tumor such as melanoma, head and neck, liver or kidney cancer.

The chain carries TRBV29-1 and TRBJ2-5; 8 bases are a match to TRBD1. The trim removed 7 bases at V and 6 bases at J, leaving 16 bases unmatched. CDR3 length: 15 amino acids. Germline values: CDR1 SQVTM, CDR2 ANQGSEA. As DNA, the CDR3 is TGCAGCGCGGGGCCCAACGTCCACAGGGGGAAGACCCAGTACTTC. Its protein is CSAGPNVHRGKTQYF.

The chain couples TRBV19 to TRBJ1-5; no clear D. This CDR3 is 14 amino acids long. Looked up from germline, CDR1 is LNHDA and CDR2 is SQIVND (reference sequence). Trimming cost V 1 base and J 3 bases, with 7 bases left between them. CDR3 nucleotide sequence: TGTGCCAGTAGTATAGGGCTGCCCAATCAGCCCCAGCATTTT. This encodes CASSIGLPNQPQHF.

This chain links TRBV28 with TRBJ2-7; 13 bases are shared with TRBD2. The CDR3 has 17 residues. Germline V gene lookup returns CDR1 MDHEN and CDR2 SYDVKM. Unmatched junction bases numbered 7, after V lost 3 bases and J lost 2 bases. The CDR3 region has the DNA TGTGCCAGCAGTTTCACCGGACTAGCGGGAGATCCCTACGAGCAGTACTTC. It codes for CASSFTGLAGDPYEQYF.

This clone has a single count. V and J are TRBV19 and TRBJ2-2; 8 bases line up with TRBD2. The germline V gene encodes CDR1 LNHDA and CDR2 SQIVND (reference sequence). V dropped 6 bases and J dropped 7; count of bases not matched to a gene: 4. The CDR3 covers 13 residues. DNA for the CDR3: TGTGCCAGTAGAGCGGGAGAGGGCGGGGAGCTGTTTTTT. The encoded protein is CASRAGEGGELFF.

By sample fraction, this clone is medium-sized. This chain connects TRBV4-1 to TRBJ2-1; no reliable D call. The CDR3 consists of 13 residues. The V end lost 4 bases, the J end lost 3 bases, and 7 bases lay between the germline ends. Germline V CDR1 and CDR2: MGHRA, YSYEKL. CDR3 nucleotides: TGCGCCAGCAGCCCCTCATTCTACAATGAGCAGTTCTTC. It yields the protein CASSPSFYNEQFF.

The CDR3 DNA reads as TGTGCCAGCAGTTACTTAAGCGCGGGGGAGGGAGATACGCAGTATTTT. Translating gives CASSYLSAGEGDTQYF. J is TRBJ2-3 and V is TRBV6-6; 7 bases match TRBD2. Germline V lookup: CDR1 MNHNY, CDR2 SVGAGI (reference sequence). With 1 base clipped from V and 5 bases from J, the junction kept 9 bases outside the gene matches. The CDR3 covers 16 residues.

The rearrangement uses TRBV7-9 and TRBJ2-7; tentative D call: TRBD1 (6 bases). CDR3 length equals 13 residues. Trimming stripped 3 bases from V and 7 bases from J, with 13 bases between. The germline V gene has CDR1 SEHNR and CDR2 FQNEAQ (reference sequence). CDR3 sequence reads: CASSLRGNWEQYV. In DNA form, the CDR3 reads TGTGCCAGCAGCTTGAGGGGGAATTGGGAGCAGTACGTC.

On this clone itself: No DNA is shown, since the ends of the CDR3 on it are uncertain; the CDR3 is the one TCRdb lists. This chain joins TRBV12-2 and TRBJ1-2. TRBV12-2 is assigned pseudogene status. Including both end residues, the CDR3 is 15 amino acids long. The CDR3: CASLPWGDGNYGYTF.

V gene TRBV30 combines with J gene TRBJ1-2, with a tentative D call TRBD1 (6 bases). V was shortened by 0 bases and J by 4 bases, with 21 bases between the two germline ends. The CDR3 loop spans 17 amino acids. Germline assignment: CDR1 GTSNPN and CDR2 SVGIG (reference sequence). The CDR3 DNA reads TGTGCCTGGAGTGTACGGTACCCGACAGGCCCCTTCTATGGCTACACCTTC. It codes for CAWSVRYPTGPFYGYTF.

This chain links TRBV6-5 with TRBJ2-7, with D maybe TRBD2 (6 bases). Between the trimmed V and J ends, which lost 8 bases and 4 bases, there was a span of 15 bases. The CDR3 covers 13 residues. In germline, CDR1 is MNHEY, CDR2 SVGAGI. The chain's CDR3 is CASRVGGIYEQYF. CDR3 sequence (DNA): TGTGCCAGCCGAGTAGGCGGGATTTACGAGCAGTACTTC.

The chain links TRBV27 to TRBJ2-7; D perhaps matches TRBD2 (5 bases). In germline, CDR1 is MNHEY, CDR2 SMNVEV (reference sequence). This CDR3 is built from 15 residues. Trimming pared 1 base from V and 1 base from J, leaving 11 bases between. CDR3 sequence reads: CASSLLGGSSYEQYF. The CDR3 DNA reads TGTGCCAGCAGTTTATTAGGAGGCAGTTCCTACGAGCAGTACTTC.

The chain is built from TRBV27 and TRBJ2-1, with D unclear. Germline lookup yields CDR1 MNHEY and CDR2 SMNVEV (reference sequence). The CDR3 totals 14 residues. Trimming shortened V by 2 bases and J by 6 bases, and 11 bases separated the two germline ends. The CDR3 DNA reads TGTGCCAGCAGTTTACTCCCCTTCCTCAATGAGCAGTTCTTC. This sequence encodes CASSLLPFLNEQFF.

The V and J genes are TRBV9 and TRBJ2-1, with 8 bases fitting TRBD2. The CDR3 is 16 amino acids. The trim removed 0 bases at V and 5 bases at J, leaving 7 bases unmatched. Germline values: CDR1 SGDLS, CDR2 YYNGEE. The CDR3 DNA reads as TGTGCCAGCAGCGTAGTGGGTAGCGGGGAAAACAATGAGCAGTTCTTC. It translates to CASSVVGSGENNEQFF.

The rearrangement links TRBV4-1 to TRBJ2-1, with a tentative D call TRBD1 (6 bases). Deletions cut 1 base from V and 0 bases from J, with 13 bases between. CDR3 length: 17 amino acids. The germline gives CDR1 MGHRA, CDR2 YSYEKL. CDR3 sequence: CASSQVPLGASYNEQFF. The CDR3 bases are TGCGCCAGCAGCCAAGTCCCCCTGGGGGCCTCCTACAATGAGCAGTTCTTC.

This sequence joins TRBV7-9 and TRBJ2-1, with TRBD1 matching 8 bases. V dropped 5 bases and J dropped 10; count of bases not matched to a gene: 16. Looked up from germline, CDR1 is SEHNR and CDR2 is FQNEAQ (reference sequence). The CDR3 sequence is 16 residues long. CDR3 loop: CASSPTTGAFSQEQFF. As DNA, the CDR3 is TGTGCCAGCAGCCCCACGACAGGGGCTTTTTCCCAAGAGCAGTTCTTC.

This chain uses TRBV15 with TRBJ2-7; D is possibly TRBD2 (6 bases). The germline V and J ends were trimmed by 4 bases and 3 bases, with 16 bases remaining between them. CDR1 and CDR2 from the germline V gene are LNHNV and YYDKDF (reference sequence). CDR3 length: 15 amino acids. CDR3 coding DNA: TGTGCCACCAGCAACCGCCGGGACTTTGACTACGAGCAGTACTTC. Protein: CATSNRRDFDYEQYF.

The CDR3 DNA follows: TGCGCCAGCAGCCAAGACCAGGACAGTACCTACGAGCAGTACTTC. Protein sequence: CASSQDQDSTYEQYF. The V and J genes are TRBV4-3 and TRBJ2-7; D is perhaps TRBD1 (6 bases). V gave up 0 bases and J gave up 2 bases, with 11 bases separating them. The CDR3 is 15 amino acids. Germline assignment: CDR1 LGHNA and CDR2 YSLEER.

The rearrangement links TRBV2 to TRBJ2-5; 10 bases are shared with TRBD1. The J call may be mistaken, given a closer DNA end match to TRBJ2-7. The germline V gene has CDR1 SNHLY and CDR2 FYNNEI. The CDR3 totals 14 residues. The CDR3 loop is CASERGQGFYEQYF. For the CDR3, the DNA is TGTGCCAGTGAGCGGGGACAGGGGTTCTACGAGCAGTACTTC.

The chain employs TRBV5-1 and TRBJ2-5; TRBD1 matches at 9 bases. The V segment lost 2 bases and the J segment 1 base; nucleotides outside the gene matches: 3. Germline V CDR1 and CDR2: SGHRS, YFSETQ. This CDR3 contains 15 residues. In DNA form, the CDR3 reads TGCGCCAGCAGCTTCGTGACAGGGGGCCAAGAGACCCAGTACTTC. Protein: CASSFVTGGQETQYF.

This chain joins TRBV11-3 and TRBJ2-1; D remains ambiguous. Germline V gives CDR1 SGHNT, CDR2 YENEEA. V was clipped by 2 bases and J by 5 bases, with 13 bases between them. CDR3 size: 15 residues. The CDR3 here is CASSLSTYSNNEQFF. The CDR3 DNA reads as TGTGCCAGCAGCTTATCAACGTATAGTAACAATGAGCAGTTCTTC.

This clone was found a few times. The V gene is TRBV7-2, the J gene TRBJ2-1; D gene uncertain. Deletions cut 2 bases from V and 0 bases from J, with 8 bases between. Germline assignment: CDR1 SGHTA and CDR2 FQGNSA. The CDR3 is 15 amino acids. The CDR3 region is CASSLLESSYNEQFF. The CDR3 region has the DNA TGTGCCAGCAGCTTACTGGAGAGCTCCTACAATGAGCAGTTCTTC.